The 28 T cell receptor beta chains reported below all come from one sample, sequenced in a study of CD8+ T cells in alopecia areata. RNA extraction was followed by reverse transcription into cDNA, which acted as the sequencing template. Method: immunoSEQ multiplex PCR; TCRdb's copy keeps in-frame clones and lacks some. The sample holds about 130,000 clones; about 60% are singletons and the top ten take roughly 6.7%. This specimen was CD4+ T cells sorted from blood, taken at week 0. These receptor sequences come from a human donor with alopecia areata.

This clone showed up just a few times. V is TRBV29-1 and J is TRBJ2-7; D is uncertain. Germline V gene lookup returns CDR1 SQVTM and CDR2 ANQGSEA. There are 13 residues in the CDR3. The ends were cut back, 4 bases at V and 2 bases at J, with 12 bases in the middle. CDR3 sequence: CSVGAGLPYEQYF. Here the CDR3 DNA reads TGCAGCGTTGGGGCAGGTCTTCCCTACGAGCAGTACTTC.

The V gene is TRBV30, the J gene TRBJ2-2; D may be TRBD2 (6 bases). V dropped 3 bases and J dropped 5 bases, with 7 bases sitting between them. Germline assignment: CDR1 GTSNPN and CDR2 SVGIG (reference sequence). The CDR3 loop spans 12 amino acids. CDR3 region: CAWSRGTGELFF. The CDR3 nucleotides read TGTGCCTGGAGCCGGGGGACCGGGGAGCTGTTTTTT.

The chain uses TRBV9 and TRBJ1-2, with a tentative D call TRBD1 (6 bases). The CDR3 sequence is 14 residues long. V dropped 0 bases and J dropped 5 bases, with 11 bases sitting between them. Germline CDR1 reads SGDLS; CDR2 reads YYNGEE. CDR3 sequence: CASSVGGAAYGYTF. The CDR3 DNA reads TGTGCCAGCAGCGTAGGGGGGGCCGCGTATGGCTACACCTTC.

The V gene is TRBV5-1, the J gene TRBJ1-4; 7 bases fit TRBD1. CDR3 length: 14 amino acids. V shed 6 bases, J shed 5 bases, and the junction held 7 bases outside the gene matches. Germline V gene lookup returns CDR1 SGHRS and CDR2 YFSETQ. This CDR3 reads CASTPGQPNEKLFF. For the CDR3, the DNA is TGCGCCAGCACTCCGGGACAGCCGAATGAAAAACTGTTTTTT.

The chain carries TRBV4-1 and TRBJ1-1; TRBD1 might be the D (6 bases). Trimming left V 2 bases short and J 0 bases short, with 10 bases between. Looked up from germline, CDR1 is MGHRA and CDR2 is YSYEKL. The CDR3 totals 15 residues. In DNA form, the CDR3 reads TGCGCCAGCAGCCAAACCGGGACACTGAACACTGAAGCTTTCTTT. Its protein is CASSQTGTLNTEAFF.

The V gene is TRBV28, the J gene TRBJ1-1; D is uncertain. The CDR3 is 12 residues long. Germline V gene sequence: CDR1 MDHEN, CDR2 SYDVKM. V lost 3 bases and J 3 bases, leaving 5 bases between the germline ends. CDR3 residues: CASSFVYTEAFF. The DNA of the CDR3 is TGTGCCAGCAGTTTTGTCTACACTGAAGCTTTCTTT.

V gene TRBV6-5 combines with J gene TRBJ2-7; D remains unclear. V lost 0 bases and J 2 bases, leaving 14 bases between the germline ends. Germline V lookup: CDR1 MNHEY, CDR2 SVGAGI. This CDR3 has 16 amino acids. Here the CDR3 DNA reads TGTGCCAGCAGTTACTCCACTTTTGGATTGACCTACGAGCAGTACTTC. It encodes CASSYSTFGLTYEQYF.

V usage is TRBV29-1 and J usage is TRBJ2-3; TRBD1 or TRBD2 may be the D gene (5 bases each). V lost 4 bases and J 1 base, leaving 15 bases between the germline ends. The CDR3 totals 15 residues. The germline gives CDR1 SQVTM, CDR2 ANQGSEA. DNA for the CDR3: TGCAGCGTTGTGTTGTTTGGGGGACGCACAGATACGCAGTATTTT. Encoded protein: CSVVLFGGRTDTQYF.

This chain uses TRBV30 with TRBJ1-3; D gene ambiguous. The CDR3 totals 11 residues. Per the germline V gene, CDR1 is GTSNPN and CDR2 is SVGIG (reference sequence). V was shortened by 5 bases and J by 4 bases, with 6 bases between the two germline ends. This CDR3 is CAWGQGNTIYF. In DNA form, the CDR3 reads TGTGCCTGGGGCCAGGGAAACACCATATATTTT. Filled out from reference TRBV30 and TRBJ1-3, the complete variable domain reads SQTIHQWPATLVQPVGSPLSLECTVEGTSNPNLYWYRQAAGRGLQLLFYSVGIGQISSEVPQNLSASRPQDRQFILSSKKLLLSDSGFYLCAWGQGNTIYFGEGSWLTVV.

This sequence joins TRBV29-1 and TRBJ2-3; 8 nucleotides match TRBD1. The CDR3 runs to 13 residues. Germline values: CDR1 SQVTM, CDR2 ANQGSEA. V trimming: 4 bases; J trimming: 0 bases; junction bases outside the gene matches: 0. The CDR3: CSVAGGSTDTQYF. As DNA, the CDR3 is TGCAGCGTTGCAGGGGGCAGCACAGATACGCAGTATTTT.

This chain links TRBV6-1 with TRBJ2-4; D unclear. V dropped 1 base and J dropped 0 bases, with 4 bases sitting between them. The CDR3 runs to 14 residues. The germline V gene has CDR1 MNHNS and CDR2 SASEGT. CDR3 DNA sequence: TGTGCCAGCAGTGAAGGGGTAGCCAAAAACATTCAGTACTTC. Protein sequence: CASSEGVAKNIQYF.

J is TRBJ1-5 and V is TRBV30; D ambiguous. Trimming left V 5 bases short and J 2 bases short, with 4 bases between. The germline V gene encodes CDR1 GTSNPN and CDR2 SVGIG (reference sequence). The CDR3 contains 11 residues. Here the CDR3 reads CAWGGNQPQHF. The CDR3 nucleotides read TGTGCCTGGGGGGGCAATCAGCCCCAGCATTTT.

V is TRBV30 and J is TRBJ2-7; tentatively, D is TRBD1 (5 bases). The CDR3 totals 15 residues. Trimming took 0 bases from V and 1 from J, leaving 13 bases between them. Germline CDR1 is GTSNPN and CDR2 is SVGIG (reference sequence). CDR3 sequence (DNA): TGTGCCTGGAGTGTGTCAGGGAAAAGGTCCTACGAGCAGTACTTC. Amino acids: CAWSVSGKRSYEQYF.

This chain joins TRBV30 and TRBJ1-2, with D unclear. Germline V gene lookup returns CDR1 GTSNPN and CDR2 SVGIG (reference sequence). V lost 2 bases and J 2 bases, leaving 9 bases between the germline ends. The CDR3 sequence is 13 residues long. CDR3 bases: TGTGCCTGGAGTCCGACGGCAAACTATGGCTACACCTTC. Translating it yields CAWSPTANYGYTF.

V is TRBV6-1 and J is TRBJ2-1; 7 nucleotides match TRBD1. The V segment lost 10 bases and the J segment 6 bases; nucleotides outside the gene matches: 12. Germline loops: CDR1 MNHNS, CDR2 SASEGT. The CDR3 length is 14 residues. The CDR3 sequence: CATERDRVPNEQFF. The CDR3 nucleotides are TGTGCCACCGAACGGGACAGAGTCCCCAATGAGCAGTTCTTC.

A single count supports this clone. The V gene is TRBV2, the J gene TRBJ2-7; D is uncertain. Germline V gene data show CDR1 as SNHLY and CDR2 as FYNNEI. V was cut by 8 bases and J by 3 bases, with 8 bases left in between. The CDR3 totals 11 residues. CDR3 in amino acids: CASLSFYEQYF. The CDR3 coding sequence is TGTGCCAGCCTATCTTTCTACGAGCAGTACTTC.

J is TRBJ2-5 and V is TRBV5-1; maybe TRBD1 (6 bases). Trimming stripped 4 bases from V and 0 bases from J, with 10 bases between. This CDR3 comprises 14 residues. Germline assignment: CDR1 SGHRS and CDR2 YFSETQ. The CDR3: CASSATGYQETQYF. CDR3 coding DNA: TGCGCCAGCAGCGCGACAGGTTACCAAGAGACCCAGTACTTC.

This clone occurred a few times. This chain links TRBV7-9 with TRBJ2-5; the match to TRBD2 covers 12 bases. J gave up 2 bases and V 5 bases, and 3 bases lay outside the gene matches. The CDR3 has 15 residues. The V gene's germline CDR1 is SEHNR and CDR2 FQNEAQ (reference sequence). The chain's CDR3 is CASSQGLAGQETQYF. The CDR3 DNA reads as TGTGCCAGCAGCCAAGGACTAGCGGGGCAAGAGACCCAGTACTTC.

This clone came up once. The DNA for the CDR3 is TGTGCCAGCAGAACAGGGATGGGGAAAAACATTCAGTACTTC. Protein: CASRTGMGKNIQYF. The V call is TRBV6-5, the J call TRBJ2-4; the D gene is possibly TRBD1 (6 bases). This CDR3 is built from 14 residues. Between the trimmed V and J ends, which lost 6 bases and 4 bases, there was a span of 13 bases. Per germline, CDR1 MNHEY and CDR2 SVGAGI.

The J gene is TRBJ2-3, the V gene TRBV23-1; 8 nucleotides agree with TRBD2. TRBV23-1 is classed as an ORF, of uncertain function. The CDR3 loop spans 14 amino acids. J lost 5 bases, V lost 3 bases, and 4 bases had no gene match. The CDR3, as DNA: TGCGCCAGCAGTCACCCCGGGGGGGTAGATACGCAGTATTTT. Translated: CASSHPGGVDTQYF.

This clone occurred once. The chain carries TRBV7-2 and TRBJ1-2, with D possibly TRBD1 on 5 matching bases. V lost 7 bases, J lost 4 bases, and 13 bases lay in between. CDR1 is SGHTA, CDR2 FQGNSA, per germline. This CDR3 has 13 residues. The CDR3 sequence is CASTPGRIYGYTF. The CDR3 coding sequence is TGTGCCAGCACCCCGGGACGGATCTATGGCTACACCTTC.

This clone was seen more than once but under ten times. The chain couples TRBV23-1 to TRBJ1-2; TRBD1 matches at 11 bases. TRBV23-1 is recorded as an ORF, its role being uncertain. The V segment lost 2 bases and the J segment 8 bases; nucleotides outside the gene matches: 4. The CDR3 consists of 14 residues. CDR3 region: CASSQGTGGSGYTF. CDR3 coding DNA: TGCGCCAGCAGTCAAGGGACAGGGGGATCCGGCTACACCTTC.

CDR3 sequence (DNA): TGTGCCAGCAGTTCAGCGGCTAGCGGGGGAGATACGCAGTATTTT. This translates into CASSSAASGGDTQYF. The chain carries TRBV5-6 and TRBJ2-3, with 10 bases lining up with TRBD2. The CDR3 sequence is 15 residues long. V was clipped by 5 bases and J by 5 bases; unmatched bases: 8. Germline V CDR1 and CDR2: SGHDT, YYEEEE.

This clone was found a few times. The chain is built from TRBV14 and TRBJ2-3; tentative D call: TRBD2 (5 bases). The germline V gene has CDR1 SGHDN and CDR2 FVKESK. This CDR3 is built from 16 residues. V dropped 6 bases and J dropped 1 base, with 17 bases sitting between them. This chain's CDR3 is CASRPASPEGTDTQYF. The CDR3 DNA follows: TGTGCCAGCAGGCCCGCCTCCCCGGAGGGCACAGATACGCAGTATTTT.

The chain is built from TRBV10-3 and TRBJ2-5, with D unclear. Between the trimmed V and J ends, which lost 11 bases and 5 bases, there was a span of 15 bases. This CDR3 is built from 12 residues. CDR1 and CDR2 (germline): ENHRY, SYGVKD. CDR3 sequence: CAAQGNMETQYF. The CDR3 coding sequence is TGTGCCGCCCAAGGGAATATGGAGACCCAGTACTTC.

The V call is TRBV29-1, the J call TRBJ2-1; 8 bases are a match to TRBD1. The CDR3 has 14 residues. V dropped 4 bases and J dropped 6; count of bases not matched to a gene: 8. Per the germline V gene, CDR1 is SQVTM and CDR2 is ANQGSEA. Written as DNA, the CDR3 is TGCAGCGTTGCCACCGGGACAGGACCCAATGAGCAGTTCTTC. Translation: CSVATGTGPNEQFF.

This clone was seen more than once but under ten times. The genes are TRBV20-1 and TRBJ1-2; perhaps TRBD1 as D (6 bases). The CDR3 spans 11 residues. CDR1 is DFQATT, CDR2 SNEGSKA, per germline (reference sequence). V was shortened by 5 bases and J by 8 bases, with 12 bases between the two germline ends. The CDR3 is CSAGGGGGYTF. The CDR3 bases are TGCAGTGCTGGCGGGGGCGGCGGCTACACCTTC.

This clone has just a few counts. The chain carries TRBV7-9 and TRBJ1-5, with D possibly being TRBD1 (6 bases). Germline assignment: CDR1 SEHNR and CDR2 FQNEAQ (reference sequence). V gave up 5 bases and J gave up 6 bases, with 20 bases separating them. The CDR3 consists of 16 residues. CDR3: CASSPLQGSGAQPQHF. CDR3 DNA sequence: TGTGCCAGCAGCCCGCTACAGGGATCCGGGGCTCAGCCCCAGCATTTT.